Shown below are 9 T cell receptor beta chains from a single sample sequenced in a study of shared clonotypes between healthy human individuals. Method: immunoSEQ multiplex PCR; TCRdb's copy keeps in-frame clones and lacks some. The sample records around 1.5 million clones, 95% to 99% being singletons. Sequencing was done on a sample of naive CD4+ T cells sorted from blood. Subset: CD45RA+ positively selected. The receptors were sampled from a man younger than 45 in good health.

V usage is TRBV6-1 and J usage is TRBJ1-3; TRBD1 might be the D (5 bases). CDR3 length: 15 residues. V lost 4 bases, J lost 3 bases, and 13 bases lay in between. Germline values: CDR1 MNHNS, CDR2 SASEGT. The CDR3 coding sequence is TGTGCCAGCAGTGGTCCCAGGGCTGGTGGAAACACCATATATTTT. Its protein is CASSGPRAGGNTIYF.

The chain links TRBV10-1 to TRBJ2-3; 8 nucleotides agree with TRBD2. The trim removed 3 bases at V and 6 bases at J, leaving 5 bases unmatched. The CDR3 spans 14 residues. Germline V CDR1 and CDR2: WNHNN, SYGVQD (reference sequence). The CDR3 loop reads CASSDGGRSDTQYF. CDR3 coding DNA: TGCGCCAGCAGTGACGGCGGGAGGTCCGATACGCAGTATTTT.

This chain connects TRBV6-1 to TRBJ2-1, with TRBD2 matching over 7 bases. Trimming cost V 4 bases and J 0 bases; bases outside gene matches: 3. The germline gives CDR1 MNHNS, CDR2 SASEGT. The CDR3 contains 15 residues. CDR3 protein: CASSVLAASYNEQFF. DNA of the CDR3: TGTGCCAGCAGTGTCCTAGCGGCCTCCTACAATGAGCAGTTCTTC.

The CDR3 reads CASSLPGEQYF. In nucleotides, the CDR3 is TGTGCCAGCAGTTTACCGGGCGAGCAGTACTTC. The V and J genes are TRBV27 and TRBJ2-7; D unclear. The CDR3 contains 11 residues. Trimming shortened V by 2 bases and J by 6 bases, and 5 bases separated the two germline ends. The germline gives CDR1 MNHEY, CDR2 SMNVEV (reference sequence).

This chain links TRBV5-4 with TRBJ2-7, with TRBD1 identical over 7 bases. CDR3 size: 14 residues. V gave up 3 bases and J gave up 0 bases; unmatched junction bases: 3. Per germline, CDR1 SGHNT and CDR2 YYREEE (reference sequence). The CDR3 bases are TGTGCCAGCAGCTGGGCAGGGGGCTCCTACGAGCAGTACTTC. Its translation is CASSWAGGSYEQYF.

A word on this clone: Other DNA sequences from this sample encode an identical CDR3 as well. The gene calls are TRBV5-1 and TRBJ2-7, with 7 positions matching TRBD1. The CDR3 is made up of 15 amino acids. Trimming took 1 base from V and 0 from J; bases not matched to a gene: 4. Looked up from germline, CDR1 is SGHRS and CDR2 is YFSETQ. The CDR3 loop reads CASSLTGAGSYEQYF. The CDR3 DNA reads as TGCGCCAGCAGCTTGACAGGGGCAGGCTCCTACGAGCAGTACTTC.

This chain joins TRBV5-1 and TRBJ2-3; TRBD2 matches 11 bases. The V and J ends lost 3 bases and 2 bases, in that order; junction bases with no gene match: 5. This CDR3 comprises 16 residues. Germline V CDR1 and CDR2: SGHRS, YFSETQ. The CDR3 is CASSWGLAEFTDTQYF. The CDR3 coding sequence is TGCGCCAGCAGCTGGGGACTAGCGGAGTTCACAGATACGCAGTATTTT.

CDR3: CASSLVGDWSVNTEAFF. The CDR3, as DNA: TGTGCCAGCAGCTTAGTAGGGGATTGGAGTGTGAACACTGAAGCTTTCTTT. V and J are TRBV7-8 and TRBJ1-1, with a possible D match to TRBD1 (5 bases). V lost 1 base to trimming and J lost 0 bases, with 15 bases between them. This CDR3 spans 17 amino acids. Looked up from germline, CDR1 is SGHVS and CDR2 is FQNEAQ.

The genes are TRBV28 and TRBJ2-1; 7 bases align to TRBD2. CDR1 is MDHEN, CDR2 SYDVKM, per germline. The CDR3 is 14 residues long. The junction had 2 bases not matched to a gene; V was cut back by 4 bases and J by 2 bases. CDR3 amino acids: CASSSAGAYNEQFF. The CDR3 bases are TGTGCCAGCAGTTCGGCGGGAGCCTACAATGAGCAGTTCTTC.